These T cell receptor beta chains were read from a single sample in a study of blood T cell repertoires in COVID-19. Assay: immunoSEQ multiplex PCR; the TCRdb copy retains only in-frame clones and omits some. The sample has some 200,000 clones, around 82% seen once. Sample: peripheral blood. The source is a human donor with acute or convalescent COVID-19. The donor label of this sample is uncertain. The CDR3 runs from the conserved cysteine through the conserved F or W. A D gene is named only where the DNA matches it firmly. Clone size, where shown, is once, few, many, or a class for clones that have expanded.

D | J | size | V | length | CDR3 | DNA
. | TRBJ2-5 | few | TRBV15 | 14 | CATSRVSDQETQYF | TGTGCCACCAGCAGAGTGTCAGACCAAGAGACCCAGTACTTC
TRBD2 | TRBJ2-5 | . | TRBV11-2 | 16 | CASSLDGAGGQETQYF | TGTGCCAGCAGCTTAGATGGAGCGGGGGGGCAAGAGACCCAGTACTTC
. | TRBJ1-1 | once | TRBV7-2 | 13 | CASSQSGGTEAFF | TGTGCCAGCAGCCAGTCGGGGGGCACTGAAGCTTTCTTT
TRBD2 | TRBJ2-1 | . | TRBV7-9 | 14 | CASSVRGTSGEQFF | TGTGCCAGCAGCGTTCGGGGGACTAGCGGTGAGCAGTTCTTC
TRBD1 | TRBJ2-7 | once | TRBV6-5 | 12 | CASEDRVTGQYF | TGTGCCAGCGAGGACAGGGTTACGGGGCAGTACTTC
TRBD1 | TRBJ2-7 | few | TRBV27 | 15 | CASSSRDRGRYEQYF | TGTGCCAGCAGTTCCAGGGACAGGGGGCGCTACGAGCAGTACTTC
. | TRBJ1-4 | few | TRBV2 | 14 | CASRLEATNEKLFF | TGTGCCAGCAGGTTAGAAGCAACTAATGAAAAACTGTTTTTT
TRBD2 | TRBJ2-3 | . | TRBV7-7 | 15 | CASSLAGGAADTQYF | TGTGCTAGCAGCTTAGCGGGGGGGGCCGCCGATACGCAGTATTTT
. | TRBJ1-1 | . | TRBV6-1 | 14 | CASSEVGEWAEAFF | TGTGCCAGCAGTGAAGTCGGGGAGTGGGCTGAAGCTTTCTTT
TRBD2 | TRBJ2-1 | . | TRBV6-1 | 17 | CASSEALGTSGFNEQFF | TGTGCCAGCAGTGAAGCGCTCGGGACTAGCGGGTTCAATGAGCAGTTCTTC
. | TRBJ2-3 | . | TRBV5-4 | 17 | CASSLDGLTAKRDTQYF | TGTGCCAGCAGCTTGGATGGGCTTACGGCGAAAAGGGATACGCAGTATTTT
. | TRBJ2-5 | . | TRBV5-1 | 14 | CASSLEGGVETQYF | TGCGCCAGCAGCTTGGAAGGCGGGGTAGAGACCCAGTACTTC
. | TRBJ2-3 | . | TRBV25-1 | 14 | CASSDRGKTDTQYF | TGTGCCAGCAGTGACAGGGGTAAGACAGATACGCAGTATTTT
TRBD1 | TRBJ2-7 | . | TRBV6-6 | 14 | CASSLQGQGYEQYF | TGTGCCAGCAGTCTACAAGGACAGGGCTACGAGCAGTACTTC
TRBD2 | TRBJ2-5 | . | TRBV29-1 | 11 | CSGTGGQTQYF | TGCAGCGGGACGGGGGGGCAGACCCAGTACTTC
TRBD1 | TRBJ1-1 | . | TRBV7-3 | 16 | CASSPGGIGKNTEAFF | TGTGCCAGCAGTCCAGGGGGCATCGGTAAGAACACTGAAGCTTTCTTT
. | TRBJ2-3 | . | TRBV9 | 15 | CASSVVGSSTDTQYF | TGTGCCAGCAGCGTAGTGGGCTCAAGCACAGATACGCAGTATTTT
. | TRBJ2-7 | . | TRBV11-2 | 12 | CASWGRGYEQYF | TGTGCCAGCTGGGGCAGGGGCTACGAGCAGTACTTC
TRBD1 | TRBJ1-5 | . | TRBV19 | 16 | CASSTPGQGKNQPQHF | TGTGCCAGTAGTACCCCGGGACAGGGAAAAAATCAGCCCCAGCATTTT
. | TRBJ2-7 | . | TRBV30 | 12 | CAWSLGEGVQYF | TGTGCCTGGAGCCTAGGAGAGGGGGTGCAGTACTTC
TRBD1 | TRBJ1-1 | . | TRBV6-6 | 15 | CASSYPGQMNTEAFF | TGTGCCAGCAGTTACCCGGGACAGATGAACACTGAAGCTTTCTTT
. | TRBJ2-1 | once | TRBV28 | 11 | CASGEVHEQFF | TGTGCCAGCGGGGAGGTCCATGAGCAGTTCTTC
TRBD1 | TRBJ1-5 | . | TRBV19 | 16 | CASKGGTVDSNQPQHF | TGTGCCAGTAAGGGCGGGACAGTCGATAGCAATCAGCCCCAGCATTTT
TRBD1 | TRBJ1-1 | . | TRBV2 | 14 | CASSGQGGNTEAFF | TGTGCCAGCAGCGGACAGGGGGGGAACACTGAAGCTTTCTTT
. | TRBJ1-2 | . | TRBV28 | 13 | CASSLIGGYGYTF | TGTGCCAGCAGCCTTATAGGGGGCTATGGCTACACCTTC
TRBD2 | TRBJ2-5 | . | TRBV7-4 | 14 | CASTSRGGQETQYF | TGTGCCAGCACCTCCCGGGGGGGCCAAGAGACCCAGTACTTC
TRBD1 | TRBJ1-5 | . | TRBV6-5 | 15 | CASSLSGGPNQPQHF | TGTGCCAGCAGCTTGTCAGGGGGCCCCAATCAGCCCCAGCATTTT
. | TRBJ1-1 | . | TRBV19 | 15 | CASRVEWGGDTEAFF | TGTGCCAGTAGAGTGGAATGGGGGGGGGACACTGAAGCTTTCTTT
TRBD1 | TRBJ1-4 | . | TRBV11-2 | 16 | CASSLKRTGTNEKLFF | TGTGCCAGCAGCTTGAAGAGGACAGGGACTAATGAAAAACTGTTTTTT
TRBD1 | TRBJ1-2 | . | TRBV27 | 17 | CASSALGTGADIYGYTF | TGTGCCAGCAGTGCTTTAGGGACAGGGGCGGATATCTATGGCTACACCTTC
TRBD2 | TRBJ2-5 | . | TRBV7-2 | 16 | CASSLMPAGGLETQYF | TGTGCCAGCAGTCTCATGCCAGCGGGAGGTTTAGAGACCCAGTACTTC
TRBD1 | TRBJ2-7 | . | TRBV5-4 | 15 | CASSPPGQGSYEQYF | TGTGCCAGCAGTCCGCCGGGACAGGGCTCCTACGAGCAGTACTTC
. | TRBJ2-7 | . | TRBV3-1/TRBV3-2 | 12 | CASRGQRYEQYF | TGTGCCAGCAGGGGACAACGCTACGAGCAGTACTTC
TRBD2 | TRBJ2-3 | few | TRBV7-6 | 17 | CASSLVGSSGIPDTQYF | TGTGCCAGCAGCTTAGTTGGGAGTAGCGGGATCCCAGATACGCAGTATTTT
. | TRBJ1-1 | . | TRBV5-1 | 15 | CASSFRSQGNTEAFF | TGCGCCAGCAGCTTTCGGTCCCAGGGGAACACTGAAGCTTTCTTT
TRBD2 | TRBJ2-2 | . | TRBV10-2 | 16 | CASSAGGGGFAGELFF | TGCGCCAGCAGTGCTGGCGGCGGGGGGTTCGCCGGGGAGCTGTTTTTT
TRBD1 | TRBJ1-1 | . | TRBV7-9 | 15 | CASSRDREAFAEAFF | TGTGCCAGCAGCCGGGACAGGGAAGCCTTCGCTGAAGCTTTCTTT
TRBD2 | TRBJ2-1 | . | TRBV5-1 | 14 | CASSEVAGGHEQFF | TGCGCCAGCAGCGAGGTAGCGGGGGGTCACGAGCAGTTCTTC
. | TRBJ1-5 | . | TRBV2 | 15 | CASSGQGLSDQPQHF | TGTGCCAGCAGTGGGCAGGGTCTTTCCGATCAGCCCCAGCATTTT
TRBD1 | TRBJ1-1 | . | TRBV30 | 14 | CAWSPGTGNTEAFF | TGTGCCTGGTCGCCCGGGACAGGTAACACTGAAGCTTTCTTT
. | TRBJ2-7 | . | TRBV28 | 13 | CASRGPALYEQYF | TGTGCCAGCAGGGGCCCTGCCCTCTACGAGCAGTACTTC
TRBD1 | TRBJ1-1 | . | TRBV5-1 | 15 | CASSLSGQVNTEAFF | TGCGCCAGCAGCTTATCGGGACAGGTTAACACTGAAGCTTTCTTT
. | TRBJ2-7 | . | TRBV5-6 | 13 | CASRATHAYEQYF | TGTGCCAGCAGGGCGACACACGCCTACGAGCAGTACTTC
TRBD2 | TRBJ2-1 | once | TRBV11-2 | 15 | CASSFLAGLRDEQFF | TGTGCCAGCAGCTTTCTAGCGGGGTTACGGGATGAGCAGTTCTTC
. | TRBJ1-1 | . | TRBV5-4 | 16 | CASSLDRGGLNTEAFF | TGTGCCAGCAGCTTGGACCGGGGGGGGCTGAACACTGAAGCTTTCTTT
. | TRBJ1-1 | . | TRBV6-5 | 13 | CASGWGGNTEAFF | TGTGCCAGCGGTTGGGGGGGGAACACTGAAGCTTTCTTT
TRBD2 | TRBJ2-2 | . | TRBV24-1 | 15 | CATSDPAGDTGELFF | TGTGCCACCAGTGACCCAGCGGGGGACACCGGGGAGCTGTTTTTT
. | TRBJ1-1 | . | TRBV27 | 14 | CASSLRGKVTEAFF | TGTGCCAGCAGTCTAAGGGGTAAGGTCACTGAAGCTTTCTTT
. | TRBJ2-1 | . | TRBV11-3 | 12 | CASSSNRVEQFF | TGTGCCAGCAGCTCAAACCGAGTTGAGCAGTTCTTC
TRBD2 | TRBJ2-3 | . | TRBV5-1 | 18 | CASSIGLAGVLRTDTQYF | TGCGCCAGCAGCATCGGACTAGCGGGAGTTCTTCGCACAGATACGCAGTATTTT